This TCR beta chain was identified during a study of PD-1 blockade in classical Hodgkin lymphoma. Method: immunoSEQ multiplex PCR; TCRdb's copy keeps in-frame clones and lacks some. The profile shows 45,000 or so clones, about 90% of them singletons. CDR1 and CDR2 (germline): MNHEY, SMNVEV (reference sequence). Trimming shortened V by 2 bases and J by 0 bases, and 5 bases separated the two germline ends. There are 15 residues in the CDR3. Brentuximab vedotin exposure varied among the patients, all of whom had relapsed after autologous stem cell transplantation. This clone has only one observation. The clonotype originates from a human donor with classical Hodgkin lymphoma. The sample was peripheral blood mononuclear cells (PBMCs), taken at baseline. This chain connects TRBV27 to TRBJ2-6; D is unclear. The CDR3 protein is CASSLRDSGANVLTF. The CDR3 nucleotides are TGTGCCAGCAGTTTAAGGGACTCTGGGGCCAACGTCCTGACTTTC.